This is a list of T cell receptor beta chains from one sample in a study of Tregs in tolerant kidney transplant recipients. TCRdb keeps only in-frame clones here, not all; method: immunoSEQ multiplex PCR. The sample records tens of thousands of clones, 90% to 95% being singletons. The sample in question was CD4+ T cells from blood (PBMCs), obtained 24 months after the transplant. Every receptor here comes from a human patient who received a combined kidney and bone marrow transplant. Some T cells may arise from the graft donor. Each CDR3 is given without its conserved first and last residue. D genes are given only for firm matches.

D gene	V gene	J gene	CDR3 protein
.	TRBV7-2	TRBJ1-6	ASSLDPTGGYSPLH
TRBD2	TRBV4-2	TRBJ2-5	ASSQEPPTGGALETQY
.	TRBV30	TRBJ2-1	AWSTILAMRYNEQF
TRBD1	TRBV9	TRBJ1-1	ASSATGDRTEAF
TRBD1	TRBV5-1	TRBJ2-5	ASSPGQGVRETQY
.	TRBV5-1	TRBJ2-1	ASSLVPRNNEQF
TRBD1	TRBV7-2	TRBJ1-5	ASSPPGGDQPQH
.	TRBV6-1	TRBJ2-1	ASTPGVYNEQF
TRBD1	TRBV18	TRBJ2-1	ASSPPGQGAVNEQF
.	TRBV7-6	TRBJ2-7	ASSLIGSSLSEQY
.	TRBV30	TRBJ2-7	AWALGGGLDEQY
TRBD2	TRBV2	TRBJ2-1	ASMKGASGSSYNEQF
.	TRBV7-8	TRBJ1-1	ASSLAALPEAF
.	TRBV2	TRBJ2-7	ASREMDYEQY
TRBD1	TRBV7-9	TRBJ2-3	ASRPTGGLTDTQY
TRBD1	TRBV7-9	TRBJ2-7	ASSQMGQGIEEQY
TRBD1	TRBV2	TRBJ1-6	ASSERTGTGWGVLDSPLH
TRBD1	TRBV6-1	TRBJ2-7	ASSRSGQGAYEQY
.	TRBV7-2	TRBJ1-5	ASSLERGQPQH
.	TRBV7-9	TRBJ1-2	ASSLEQRGYT
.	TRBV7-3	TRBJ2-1	ASSLTRTDNEQF
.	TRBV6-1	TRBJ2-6	ASSEVQAHLVANVLT
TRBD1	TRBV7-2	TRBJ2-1	ASSLRDRGWNEQF
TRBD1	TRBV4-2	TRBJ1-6	ASRRAGQGRSPLH
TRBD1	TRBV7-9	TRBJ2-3	ASREKGAVTDTQY
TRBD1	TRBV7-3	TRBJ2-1	ASSLNLQGGEQF
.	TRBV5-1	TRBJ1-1	ASSLPSGEGTEAF
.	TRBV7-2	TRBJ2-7	ASSLANSYEQY
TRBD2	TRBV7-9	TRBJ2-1	ASSPGLAGGVSYNEQF
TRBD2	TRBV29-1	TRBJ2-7	SVTSGGAYEQY
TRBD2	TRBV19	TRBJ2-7	ASSTPGRRESYEQY
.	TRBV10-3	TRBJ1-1	ASSQGGRTEAF
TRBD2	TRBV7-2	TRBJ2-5	ASSLVVWASGQETQY
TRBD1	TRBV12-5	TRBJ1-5	ASGLVQGATPHQPQH
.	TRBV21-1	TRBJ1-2	ASRGGEDGYT
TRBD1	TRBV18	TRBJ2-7	ASSPPIAQGAEQY
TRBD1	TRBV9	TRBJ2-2	ASSVGRQGALTGELF
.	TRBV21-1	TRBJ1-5	ASTPKVKGACQPQH
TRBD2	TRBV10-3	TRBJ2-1	AISRTSGILYEQF
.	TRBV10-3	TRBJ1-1	AISELRPGNTEAF
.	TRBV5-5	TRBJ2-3	ASSLYTDTQY
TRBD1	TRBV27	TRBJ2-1	ASSLRPGQGTYNEQF
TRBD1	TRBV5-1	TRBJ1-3	ASSLAGGTGGNTIY
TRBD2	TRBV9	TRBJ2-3	ASSPRLAQDTQY
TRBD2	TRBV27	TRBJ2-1	ARLGRGDTSYNEQF
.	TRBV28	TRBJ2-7	ASSSGLRYEQY